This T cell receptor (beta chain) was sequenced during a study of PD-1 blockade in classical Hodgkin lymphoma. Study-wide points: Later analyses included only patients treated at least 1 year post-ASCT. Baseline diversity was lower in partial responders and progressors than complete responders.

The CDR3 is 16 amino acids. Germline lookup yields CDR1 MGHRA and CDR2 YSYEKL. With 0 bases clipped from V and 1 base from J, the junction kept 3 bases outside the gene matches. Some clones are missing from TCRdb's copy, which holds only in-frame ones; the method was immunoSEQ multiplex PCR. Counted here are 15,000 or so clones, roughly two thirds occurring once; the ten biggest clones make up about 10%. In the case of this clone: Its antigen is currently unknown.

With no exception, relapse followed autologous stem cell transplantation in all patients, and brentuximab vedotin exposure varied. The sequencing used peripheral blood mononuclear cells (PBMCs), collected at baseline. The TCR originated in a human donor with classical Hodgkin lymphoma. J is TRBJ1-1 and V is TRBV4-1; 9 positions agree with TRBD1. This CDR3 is CASSQDSDRGNTEAFF. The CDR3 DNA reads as TGCGCCAGCAGCCAAGATTCGGACAGGGGGAACACTGAAGCTTTCTTT.